The source of this T cell receptor (beta chain) is a study of T cells in Graves' hyperthyroidism and ophthalmopathy. General observations from the study: The model foresaw ophthalmopathy a median approximately 6.1 months prior to onset.

Amplification of TCR beta CDR3 regions was performed using RNA transcripts as template. First-round RT-PCR with HTBI primers amplified the TCR CDR3 region. MiXCR, applied by TCRdb to the multiplex PCR reads, yields one record per CDR3 protein. This table holds 370,000 or so distinct CDR3 sequences, roughly 25% found once. V was pared by 1 base and J by 2 bases, with 2 bases of the junction left unmatched. The CDR3 has 15 residues. Germline-derived CDR1 and CDR2 are DFQATT and SNEGSKA (reference sequence). As concerns this clonotype: Antigen: not known.

Diagnosis rested on symptoms, serum thyroxine and TRAb, thyroid ultrasound, and orbital computed tomography. This chain uses TRBV20-1 with TRBJ2-7; 13 positions match TRBD2. The TCR originated in a man aged 45-65 years with Graves' hyperthyroidism. The sample comprised blood. CDR3 nucleotides: TGCAGTGCTAGAGGGACTAGCGGGAGCACCTACGAGCAGTACTTC. Its protein product is CSARGTSGSTYEQYF.